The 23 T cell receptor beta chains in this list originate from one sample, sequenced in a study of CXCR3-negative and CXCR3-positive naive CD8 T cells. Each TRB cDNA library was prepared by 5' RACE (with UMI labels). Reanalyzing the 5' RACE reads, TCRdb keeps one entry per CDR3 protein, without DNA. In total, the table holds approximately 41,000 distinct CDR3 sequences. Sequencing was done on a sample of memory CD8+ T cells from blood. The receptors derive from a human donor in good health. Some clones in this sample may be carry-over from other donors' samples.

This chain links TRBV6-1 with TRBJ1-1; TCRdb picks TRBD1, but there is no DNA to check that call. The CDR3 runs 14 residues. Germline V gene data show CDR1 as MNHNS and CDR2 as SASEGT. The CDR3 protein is CASSELQANTEAFF.

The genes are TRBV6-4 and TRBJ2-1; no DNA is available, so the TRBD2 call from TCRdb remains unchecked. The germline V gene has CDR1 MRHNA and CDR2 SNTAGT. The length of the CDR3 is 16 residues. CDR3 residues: CASSDGGGGDYNEQFF.

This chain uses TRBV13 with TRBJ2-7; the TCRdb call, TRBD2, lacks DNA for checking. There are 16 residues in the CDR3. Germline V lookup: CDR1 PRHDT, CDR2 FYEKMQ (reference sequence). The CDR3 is CASVPAAAGSPYEQYF.

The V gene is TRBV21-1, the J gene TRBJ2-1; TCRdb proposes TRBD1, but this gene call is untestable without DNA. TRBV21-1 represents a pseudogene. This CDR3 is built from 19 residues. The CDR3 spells CASSKAIRFGQGPPNEQFF.

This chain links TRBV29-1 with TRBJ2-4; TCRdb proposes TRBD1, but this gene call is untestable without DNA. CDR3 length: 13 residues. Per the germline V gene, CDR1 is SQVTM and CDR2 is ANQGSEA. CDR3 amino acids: CSVEAGDKNIQYF.

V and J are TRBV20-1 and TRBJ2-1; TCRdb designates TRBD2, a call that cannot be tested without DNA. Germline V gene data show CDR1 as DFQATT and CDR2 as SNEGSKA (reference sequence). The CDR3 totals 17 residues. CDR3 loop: CSATIQTSGGPWNEQFF.

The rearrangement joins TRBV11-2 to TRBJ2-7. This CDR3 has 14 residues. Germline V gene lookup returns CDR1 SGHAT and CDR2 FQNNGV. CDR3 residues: CASSLDSRFYEQYF.

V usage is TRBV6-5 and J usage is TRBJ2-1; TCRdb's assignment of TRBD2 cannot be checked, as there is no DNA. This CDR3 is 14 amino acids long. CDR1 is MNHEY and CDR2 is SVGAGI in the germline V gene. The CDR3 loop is CASSTGTSLNEQFF.

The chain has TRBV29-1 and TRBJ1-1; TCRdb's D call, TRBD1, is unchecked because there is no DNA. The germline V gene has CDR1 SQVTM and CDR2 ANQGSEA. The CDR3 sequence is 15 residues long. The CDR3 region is CSVEGFRDSNTEAFF.

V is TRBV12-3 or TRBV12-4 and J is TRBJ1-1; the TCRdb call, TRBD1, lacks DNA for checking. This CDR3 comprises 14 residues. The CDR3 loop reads CASSPRRGPAEAFF.

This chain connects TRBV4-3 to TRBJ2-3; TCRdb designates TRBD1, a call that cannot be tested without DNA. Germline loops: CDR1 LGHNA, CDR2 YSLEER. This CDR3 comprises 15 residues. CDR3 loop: CASSQMGQGADTQYF.

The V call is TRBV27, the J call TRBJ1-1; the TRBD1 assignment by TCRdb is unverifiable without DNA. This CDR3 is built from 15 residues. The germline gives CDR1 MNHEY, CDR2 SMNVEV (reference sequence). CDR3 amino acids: CASSLACLANTEAFF.

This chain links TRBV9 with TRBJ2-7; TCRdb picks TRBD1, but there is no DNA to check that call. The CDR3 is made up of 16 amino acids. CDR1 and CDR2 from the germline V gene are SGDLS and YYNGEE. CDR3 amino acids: CASSSYMRQDSYEQYF.

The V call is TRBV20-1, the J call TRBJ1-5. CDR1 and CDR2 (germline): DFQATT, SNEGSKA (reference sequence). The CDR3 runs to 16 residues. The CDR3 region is CSARARGELSNQPQHF.

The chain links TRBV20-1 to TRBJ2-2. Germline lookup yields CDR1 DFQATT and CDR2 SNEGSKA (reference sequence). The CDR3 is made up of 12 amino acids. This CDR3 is CSARVITGELFF.

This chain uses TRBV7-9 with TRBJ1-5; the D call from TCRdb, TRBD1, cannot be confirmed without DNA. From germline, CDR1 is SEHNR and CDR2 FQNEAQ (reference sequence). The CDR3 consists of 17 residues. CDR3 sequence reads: CASSLEQGGGGNQPQHF.

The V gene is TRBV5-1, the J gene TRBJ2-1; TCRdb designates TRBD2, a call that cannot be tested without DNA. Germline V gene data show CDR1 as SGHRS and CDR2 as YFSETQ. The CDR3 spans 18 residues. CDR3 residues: CASSWGLAGPSSYNEQFF.

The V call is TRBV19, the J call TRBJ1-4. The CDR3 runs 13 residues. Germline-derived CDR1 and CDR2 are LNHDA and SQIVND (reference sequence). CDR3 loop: CASGGVANEKLFF. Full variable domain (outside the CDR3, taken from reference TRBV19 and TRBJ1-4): DGGITQSPKYLFRKEGQNVTLSCEQNLNHDAMYWYRQDPGQGLRLIYYSQIVNDFQKGDIAEGYSVSREKKESFPLTVTSAQKNPTAFYLCASGGVANEKLFFGSGTQLSVL.

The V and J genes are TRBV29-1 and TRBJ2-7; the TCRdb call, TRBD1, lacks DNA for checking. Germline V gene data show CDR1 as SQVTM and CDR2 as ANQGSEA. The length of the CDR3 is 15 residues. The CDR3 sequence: CSVDKWTGRDYEQYF.

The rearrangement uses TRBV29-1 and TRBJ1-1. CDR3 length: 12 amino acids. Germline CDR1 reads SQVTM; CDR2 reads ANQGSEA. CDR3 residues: CSVEKLDPEAFF.

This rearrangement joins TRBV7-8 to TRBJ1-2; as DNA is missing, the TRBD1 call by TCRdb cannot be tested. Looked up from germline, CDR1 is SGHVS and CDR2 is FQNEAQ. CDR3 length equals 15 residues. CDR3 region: CASSDRTGDLYGYTF.

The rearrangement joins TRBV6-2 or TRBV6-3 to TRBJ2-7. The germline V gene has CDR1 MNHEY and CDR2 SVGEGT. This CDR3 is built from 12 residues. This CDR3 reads CASRNSHYEQYF.

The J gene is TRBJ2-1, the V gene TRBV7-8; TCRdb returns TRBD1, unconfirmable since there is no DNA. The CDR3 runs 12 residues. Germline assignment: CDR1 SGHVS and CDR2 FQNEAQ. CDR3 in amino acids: CASSLSGVEQFF.